This T cell receptor beta chain was sequenced for a study of PD-1 blockade in classical Hodgkin lymphoma. Study-level background: Patients were dosed intravenously with nivolumab at 3 mg/kg every 2 weeks. Study observations and caveats: Before treatment, TCR diversity in newly diagnosed patients was reportedly lower than in healthy donors. Diversity similar to that of newly diagnosed patients was seen at baseline in complete responders. What drove the repertoire differences, possibly disease activity or prior therapy, has not been defined.

The method was immunoSEQ multiplex PCR; TCRdb's version includes in-frame clones alone and lacks a portion of them. The sample shows approximately 41,000 clones, 60% to 75% of them seen only once. Noted time point: cycle 4 day 1 (C4D1), after five to seven weeks of nivolumab. Relapse after autologous stem cell transplantation occurred in every patient, and brentuximab vedotin exposure varied. With regard to this clone: Its antigen remains unknown.

CDR3 size: 13 residues. V gave up 2 bases and J gave up 6 bases, with 11 bases separating them. The germline gives CDR1 SGHTA, CDR2 FQGTGA. Specimen: peripheral blood mononuclear cells (PBMCs), collected before the fourth cycle of nivolumab. This sequence was found in a human donor with classical Hodgkin lymphoma. V and J are TRBV7-3 and TRBJ2-7, with TRBD2 as a possible D gene (6 bases). The DNA for the CDR3 is TGTGCCAGCAGCTTAGGAGGGGAGAGCGAGCAGTACTTC. As protein: CASSLGGESEQYF.